This T cell receptor beta chain was found in a study of CD8 T cells in ankylosing spondylitis. General study findings and limits: Earlier authors reported some of these motif variants in reactive arthritis synovial fluid and blood. Disease-linked clones bore a CD8+ phenotype, appearing relatively rarely in peripheral blood. Disease-associated clones were reportedly significantly overrepresented in matched ankylosing spondylitis synovial fluid. A TCR beta motif of about 8 highly homologous variants seemed to mark ankylosing spondylitis blood.

Making the TCR beta libraries involved quantitative 5'-RACE with molecular barcodes. One entry per CDR3 protein results from TCRdb running MiXCR on the 5' RACE reads. The sample consists of a few hundred thousand distinct CDR3 sequences, 8% of them appearing once. V gave up 3 bases and J gave up 5 bases; unmatched junction bases: 6. Germline values: CDR1 LGHNA, CDR2 YSLEER. CDR3 size: 14 residues. To note about this clonotype: The antigen is undetermined.

The chain combines TRBV4-3 with TRBJ2-5; 7 nucleotides align to TRBD2. The TCR originated in a male donor with ankylosing spondylitis. Sequenced material: blood, either unsorted or a sorted T cell fraction (not recorded which). The CDR3 loop reads CASSHERETETQYF. Here the CDR3 DNA reads TGCGCCAGCAGCCATGAGCGGGAAACGGAGACCCAGTACTTC.